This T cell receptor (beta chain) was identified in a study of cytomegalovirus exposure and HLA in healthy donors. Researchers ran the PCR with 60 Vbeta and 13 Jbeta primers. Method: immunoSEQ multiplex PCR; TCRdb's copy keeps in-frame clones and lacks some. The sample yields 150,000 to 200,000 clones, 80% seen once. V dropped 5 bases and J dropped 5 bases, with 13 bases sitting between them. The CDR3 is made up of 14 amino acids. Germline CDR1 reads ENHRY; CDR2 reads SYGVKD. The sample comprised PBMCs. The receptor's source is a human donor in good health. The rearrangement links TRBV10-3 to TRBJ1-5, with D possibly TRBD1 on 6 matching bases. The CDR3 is CAISPGTWDQPQHF. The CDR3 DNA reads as TGTGCCATCAGTCCCGGGACATGGGATCAGCCCCAGCATTTT.